The 20 T cell receptor beta chains given below trace back to one sample, sequenced in a study of T cell changes during pregnancy in multiple sclerosis. Sequenced by immunoSEQ multiplex PCR; TCRdb stores in-frame clones only, minus some. The sample includes 75,000 to 95,000 clones, 91% of them seen just once. The source was peripheral blood, collected before pregnancy. The receptor set was obtained from a female donor with multiple sclerosis, enrolled in a pregnancy study.

The chain combines TRBV11-2 with TRBJ2-7; no clear D gene. V lost 1 base and J lost 7, with 11 bases in between. The CDR3 extends over 13 amino acids. Germline V CDR1 and CDR2: SGHAT, FQNNGV. The DNA of the CDR3 is TGTGCCAGCAGCTTAGCACCCTTGAGAGAGCAGTACTTC. It yields the protein CASSLAPLREQYF.

The CDR3 loop reads CASSSVRGDGYTF. The CDR3 DNA reads TGTGCCAGTAGTTCCGTCAGGGGGGACGGCTACACCTTC. The rearrangement links TRBV19 to TRBJ1-2, with TRBD1 identical over 7 bases. Looked up from germline, CDR1 is LNHDA and CDR2 is SQIVND (reference sequence). This CDR3 is 13 amino acids long. The trim removed 5 bases at V and 8 bases at J, leaving 8 bases unmatched.

The chain joins TRBV5-4 to TRBJ2-4; TRBD2 aligns across 10 bases. The germline gives CDR1 SGHNT, CDR2 YYREEE (reference sequence). The V and J ends lost 4 bases and 0 bases, in that order; junction bases with no gene match: 7. The CDR3 extends over 17 amino acids. The CDR3 region has the DNA TGTGCCAGCAGCGTTGGACTAGCGGACATAGCCAAAAACATTCAGTACTTC. It yields the protein CASSVGLADIAKNIQYF.

The rearrangement links TRBV6-4 to TRBJ2-1; D call uncertain. The CDR3 covers 16 residues. V gave up 0 bases and J gave up 4 bases, with 13 bases separating them. The germline gives CDR1 MRHNA, CDR2 SNTAGT. The CDR3 is CASSDSITPPYNEQFF. CDR3 coding DNA: TGTGCCAGCAGTGACTCCATCACACCGCCTTACAATGAGCAGTTCTTC.

This chain connects TRBV7-3 to TRBJ1-1; perhaps TRBD1 as D (5 bases). CDR3 length: 13 amino acids. V dropped 5 bases and J dropped 5 bases, with 12 bases sitting between them. Germline lookup yields CDR1 SGHTA and CDR2 FQGTGA. CDR3 bases: TGTGCCAGCAGCCTAAACAGGATGACTGAAGCTTTCTTT. The encoded protein is CASSLNRMTEAFF.

The chain has TRBV28 and TRBJ2-2; D perhaps matches TRBD2 (6 bases). The germline gives CDR1 MDHEN, CDR2 SYDVKM. This CDR3 is built from 15 residues. The V and J ends lost 6 bases and 6 bases respectively, with 17 bases between them. CDR3 amino acids: CASSPGTPRAGELFF. For the CDR3, the DNA is TGTGCCAGCAGCCCCGGGACTCCCCGAGCCGGGGAGCTGTTTTTT. Combining the CDR3 with reference TRBV28 and TRBJ2-2 gives the whole variable domain DVKVTQSSRYLVKRTGEKVFLECVQDMDHENMFWYRQDPGLGLRLIYFSYDVKMKEKGDIPEGYSVSREKKERFSLILESASTNQTSMYLCASSPGTPRAGELFFGEGSRLTVL.

To note about this clone: This sample includes further DNA sequences coding for the same CDR3. V and J are TRBV18 and TRBJ2-2; 7 positions agree with TRBD1. The CDR3 has 15 residues. The V gene end was trimmed by 1 base and the J gene end by 2 bases; junction bases not matched to a gene: 1. The germline CDR1 and CDR2 sequences are KGHSH and LQKENI. Here the CDR3 DNA reads TGTGCCAGCTCACCACGGACAGGCAACACCGGGGAGCTGTTTTTT. It codes for CASSPRTGNTGELFF.

The chain couples TRBV5-8 to TRBJ2-3, with D perhaps TRBD2 (6 bases). CDR1 is SGHTS and CDR2 is YDEGEE in the germline V gene. Trimming left V 4 bases short and J 2 bases short, with 14 bases between. This CDR3 is built from 15 residues. The CDR3 spells CASSHPWGVTDTQYF. For the CDR3, the DNA is TGTGCCAGCAGCCACCCGTGGGGGGTCACAGATACGCAGTATTTT.

J is TRBJ1-3 and V is TRBV14, with 9 bases lining up with TRBD1. Germline V gene sequence: CDR1 SGHDN, CDR2 FVKESK. V shed 2 bases, J shed 6 bases, and the junction held 11 bases outside the gene matches. The CDR3 totals 17 residues. CDR3 sequence (DNA): TGTGCCAGCAGCCAACTATCGGGACAGGGATTCGTAAACACCATATATTTT. As protein: CASSQLSGQGFVNTIYF.

This rearrangement joins TRBV19 to TRBJ2-7; D is unclear. CDR1 LNHDA and CDR2 SQIVND come from the germline V gene (reference sequence). V lost 6 bases and J lost 4, with 10 bases in between. The CDR3 runs to 12 residues. CDR3 DNA: TGTGCCAGTAGATTGACTGAATACGAGCAGTACTTC. This translates into CASRLTEYEQYF.

This chain joins TRBV2 and TRBJ2-5, with D tentatively TRBD1 (5 bases). Germline V gives CDR1 SNHLY, CDR2 FYNNEI. The CDR3 contains 13 residues. Trimming took off 6 bases at V and 4 bases at J, with 12 bases between the two ends. The CDR3 DNA is TGTGCCAGCAGCCTAGAAGGGGCAGAGACCCAGTACTTC. It codes for CASSLEGAETQYF.

This chain uses TRBV19 with TRBJ2-6, with 8 bases that match TRBD1. This CDR3 contains 16 residues. Germline CDR1 and CDR2: LNHDA and SQIVND (reference sequence). V dropped 4 bases and J dropped 2; count of bases not matched to a gene: 4. The CDR3 bases are TGTGCCAGTAGTAAATCACAGGGGGCTGGGGCCAACGTCCTGACTTTC. Translating gives CASSKSQGAGANVLTF.

The CDR3 nucleotides read TGTGCCAGTAGTATAATTGGGGCTGCGGGGACTGAAGCTTTCTTT. Encoded protein: CASSIIGAAGTEAFF. The rearrangement uses TRBV19 and TRBJ1-1; maybe TRBD1 (5 bases). Germline V gives CDR1 LNHDA, CDR2 SQIVND (reference sequence). V shed 2 bases and J shed 5 bases, with 15 bases lying between them. The CDR3 is 15 amino acids.

The V and J genes are TRBV29-1 and TRBJ2-1; D not certain. This CDR3 spans 11 amino acids. Germline V gives CDR1 SQVTM, CDR2 ANQGSEA. V dropped 2 bases and J dropped 6 bases, with 5 bases sitting between them. In DNA form, the CDR3 reads TGCAGCGTTGAAATCGTCAATGAGCAGTTCTTC. Translated: CSVEIVNEQFF.

The chain carries TRBV15 and TRBJ2-3; D remains ambiguous. This CDR3 spans 13 amino acids. Germline values: CDR1 LNHNV, CDR2 YYDKDF (reference sequence). Trimming pared 1 base from V and 1 base from J, leaving 3 bases between. The chain's CDR3 is CATSRGGTDTQYF. The CDR3 DNA is TGTGCCACCAGCAGAGGCGGCACAGATACGCAGTATTTT.

This rearrangement joins TRBV23-1 to TRBJ1-3; TRBD1 matches at 10 bases. TRBV23-1 is annotated as an ORF whose role is uncertain. This CDR3 is built from 20 residues. V gave up 0 bases and J gave up 0 bases; unmatched junction bases: 11. This CDR3 is CASSQSPGQGFRGSGNTIYF. The CDR3, as DNA: TGCGCCAGCAGTCAATCTCCGGGACAGGGGTTTAGGGGCTCTGGAAACACCATATATTTT.

On this clone: No DNA is shown, since the ends of the CDR3 on it are uncertain; the CDR3 is the one TCRdb lists. The J gene is TRBJ2-7, the V gene TRBV5-4; the DNA was not used to check the table's D call, TRBD1. The germline V gene has CDR1 SGHNT and CDR2 YYREEE (reference sequence). The CDR3 is 13 residues long, ends included. The CDR3 reads CASSSSQGYEQYF.

The V gene is TRBV18, the J gene TRBJ2-1, with 10 bases fitting TRBD1. The CDR3 loop spans 13 amino acids. V trimming: 5 bases; J trimming: 7 bases; junction bases outside the gene matches: 2. Germline V CDR1 and CDR2: KGHSH, LQKENI. CDR3 region: CASSSGQGNEQFF. The CDR3 DNA is TGTGCCAGCTCATCGGGACAGGGGAATGAGCAGTTCTTC. The full variable domain, in which reference TRBV18 and TRBJ2-1 provide the parts outside the CDR3, is NAGVMQNPRHLVRRRGQEARLRCSPMKGHSHVYWYRQLPEEGLKFMVYLQKENIIDESGMPKERFSAEFPKEGPSILRIQQVVRGDSAAYFCASSSGQGNEQFFGPGTRLTVL.

The gene calls are TRBV9 and TRBJ2-3; no definite D call. The V gene's germline CDR1 is SGDLS and CDR2 YYNGEE. V lost 3 bases and J lost 2, with 13 bases in between. The CDR3 consists of 15 residues. CDR3 amino acids: CASSASRWSTDTQYF. CDR3 coding DNA: TGTGCCAGCAGCGCTTCGAGATGGTCCACAGATACGCAGTATTTT.

The chain couples TRBV28 to TRBJ1-3; D remains unclear. Trimming removed 2 bases from V and 2 bases from J, with 13 bases in between. The CDR3 covers 16 residues. CDR1 and CDR2 (germline): MDHEN, SYDVKM. CDR3 loop: CASSLLGGGAGNTIYF. The CDR3 DNA is TGTGCCAGCAGTTTACTCGGTGGAGGCGCTGGAAACACCATATATTTT.